Each of the 22 T cell receptor beta chains below was sequenced from the same sample in a study of OX40 agonist ivuxolimab in advanced cancers. The method was immunoSEQ multiplex PCR; TCRdb's version includes in-frame clones alone and lacks a portion of them. Of roughly 80,000 clones in the sample, approximately 87% were seen once. The sequences come from CD4+ or CD8+ T cells sorted from blood, collected in a trial of the OX40 agonist ivuxolimab. These receptors were collected from an adult with an advanced solid tumor such as melanoma, head and neck, liver or kidney cancer.

V usage is TRBV4-3 and J usage is TRBJ2-1, with TRBD1 matching over 11 bases. Germline values: CDR1 LGHNA, CDR2 YSLEER. This CDR3 contains 18 residues. With V trimmed by 0 bases and J by 4 bases, 8 bases remained unmatched. CDR3 DNA: TGCGCCAGCAGCCAAGAGGCGCTGGGACAGGGGGGATACAATGAGCAGTTCTTC. Its translation is CASSQEALGQGGYNEQFF.

The J gene is TRBJ1-2, the V gene TRBV29-1; 7 bases match TRBD1. Germline assignment: CDR1 SQVTM and CDR2 ANQGSEA. Trimming at V came to 7 bases and at J to 1 base, leaving 9 bases not matched to a gene. There are 14 residues in the CDR3. The CDR3 nucleotides read TGCAGCGCCCAGGGAGGGGGCGATAACTATGGCTACACCTTC. It codes for CSAQGGGDNYGYTF.

This clone was observed a few times. V and J are TRBV27 and TRBJ1-5; D is perhaps TRBD1 (6 bases). V lost 3 bases and J 4 bases, leaving 13 bases between the germline ends. The CDR3 is 15 amino acids. From germline, CDR1 is MNHEY and CDR2 SMNVEV (reference sequence). The CDR3 sequence is CASSFSFRGNQPQHF. The CDR3 DNA follows: TGTGCCAGCAGTTTCTCGTTCAGGGGTAATCAGCCCCAGCATTTT.

This chain links TRBV6-6 with TRBJ2-3; D might be TRBD1 (6 bases). Germline CDR1 reads MNHNY; CDR2 reads SVGAGI (reference sequence). This CDR3 region has 14 residues. V was cut by 6 bases and J by 2 bases, with 12 bases left in between. This chain's CDR3 is CASSSQGPTDTQYF. The CDR3 region has the DNA TGTGCCAGCAGCTCACAGGGCCCCACAGATACGCAGTATTTT.

A single count supports this clone. J is TRBJ2-1 and V is TRBV15; the D is unclear. CDR1 and CDR2 (germline): LNHNV, YYDKDF (reference sequence). Deletions cut 3 bases from V and 0 bases from J, with 6 bases between. The CDR3 consists of 14 residues. The chain's CDR3 is CATSRTDSYNEQFF. Here the CDR3 DNA reads TGTGCCACCAGCAGGACTGACTCCTACAATGAGCAGTTCTTC.

The J gene is TRBJ1-1, the V gene TRBV7-9; 7 bases are shared with TRBD1. The germline V gene has CDR1 SEHNR and CDR2 FQNEAQ (reference sequence). This CDR3 is built from 14 residues. V gave up 6 bases and J gave up 3 bases; unmatched junction bases: 7. The CDR3 reads CASSYSDRYTEAFF. The CDR3 DNA sequence: TGTGCCAGCAGTTACTCGGACAGGTACACTGAAGCTTTCTTT.

This chain uses TRBV29-1 with TRBJ1-2, with 8 nucleotides matching TRBD1. This CDR3 spans 14 amino acids. Trimming removed 7 bases from V and 6 bases from J; junction bases left unmatched: 13. CDR1 is SQVTM, CDR2 ANQGSEA, per germline. This CDR3 is CSAARGQDGHGYTF. CDR3 nucleotide sequence: TGCAGCGCCGCTAGGGGACAGGATGGCCATGGCTACACCTTC. Filled out from reference TRBV29-1 and TRBJ1-2, the complete variable domain reads SAVISQKPSRDICQRGTSLTIQCQVDSQVTMMFWYRQQPGQSLTLIATANQGSEATYESGFVIDKFPISRPNLTFSTLTVSNMSPEDSSIYLCSAARGQDGHGYTFGSGTRLTVV.

The rearrangement uses TRBV29-1 and TRBJ1-1, with 9 bases aligning to TRBD1. Germline CDR1 and CDR2: SQVTM and ANQGSEA. The V gene end was trimmed by 4 bases and the J gene end by 0 bases; junction bases not matched to a gene: 12. The CDR3 contains 17 residues. The DNA for the CDR3 is TGCAGCGTTGCCGGGACCTGGACAGGGGACATGAACACTGAAGCTTTCTTT. Amino acids: CSVAGTWTGDMNTEAFF.

This chain connects TRBV19 to TRBJ2-4; tentative D call: TRBD1 (6 bases). The V gene lost 8 bases and the J gene lost 8 bases, with 13 bases spanning the gap. The CDR3 runs to 12 residues. Per the germline V gene, CDR1 is LNHDA and CDR2 is SQIVND (reference sequence). The CDR3 DNA reads as TGTGCCAGTGGGGGACAAACTGACATTCAGTACTTC. Translation: CASGGQTDIQYF.

This chain uses TRBV27 with TRBJ2-5, with D possibly TRBD1 on 6 matching bases. The tail of the sequence fits TRBJ2-7 better, so the J call may be wrong. This CDR3 region has 14 residues. Germline V gives CDR1 MNHEY, CDR2 SMNVEV (reference sequence). CDR3 DNA sequence: TGTGCCAGCAACAAACAGGGTAGTTCCTACGAGCAGTACTTC. It is translated as CASNKQGSSYEQYF.

This clone appeared a few times. V gene TRBV6-5 combines with J gene TRBJ1-5; D perhaps matches TRBD1 (6 bases). The CDR3 length is 14 residues. Germline CDR1 MNHEY, CDR2 SVGAGI. Between the trimmed V and J ends, which lost 8 bases and 1 base, there was a span of 12 bases. The DNA for the CDR3 is TGTGCCAGCCTCAGGGGTAGGAGCAATCAGCCCCAGCATTTT. Translated: CASLRGRSNQPQHF.

The rearrangement links TRBV7-2 to TRBJ1-1; D possibly corresponds to TRBD1 (6 bases). The CDR3 totals 15 residues. Trimming took off 1 base at V and 0 bases at J, with 9 bases between the two ends. Germline lookup yields CDR1 SGHTA and CDR2 FQGNSA. In nucleotides, the CDR3 is TGTGCCAGCAGCTTAGTGTCAGGGGTGAACACTGAAGCTTTCTTT. This translates into CASSLVSGVNTEAFF. The full variable domain, rest sourced from reference TRBV7-2 and TRBJ1-1, is GAGVSQSPSNKVTEKGKDVELRCDPISGHTALYWYRQSLGQGLEFLIYFQGNSAPDKSGLPSDRFSAERTGGSVSTLTIQRTQQEDSAVYLCASSLVSGVNTEAFFGQGTRLTVV.

V usage is TRBV12-5 and J usage is TRBJ1-5; a weak D match, TRBD1 (5 bases). There are 12 residues in the CDR3. The V and J ends lost 4 bases and 6 bases respectively, with 7 bases between them. Germline CDR1 is LGHNT and CDR2 is FRNRAP. CDR3 in DNA: TGTGCTAGTGGTTGGGACCTTCAGCCCCAGCATTTT. This sequence encodes CASGWDLQPQHF.

In regard to this clone: A junction boundary mismatches the germline segment, possibly from a read error. The genes are TRBV27 and TRBJ2-3, with 9 bases aligning to TRBD1. Germline CDR1 reads MNHEY; CDR2 reads SMNVEV (reference sequence). The CDR3 consists of 15 residues. CDR3 in DNA: TGTGCCAGCAGTTACAGGGGGCGCATAACAGGTACGCAGTATTTT. It is translated as CASSYRGRITGTQYF.

The CDR3 loop reads CSVEVDSGANVLTF. The CDR3 DNA is TGCAGCGTTGAAGTGGACTCTGGGGCCAACGTCCTGACTTTC. The chain has TRBV29-1 and TRBJ2-6; D ambiguous. CDR3 length: 14 amino acids. V shed 1 base and J shed 0 bases, with 4 bases lying between them. CDR1 SQVTM and CDR2 ANQGSEA come from the germline V gene. The whole variable domain, remainder taken from reference TRBV29-1 and TRBJ2-6, is SAVISQKPSRDICQRGTSLTIQCQVDSQVTMMFWYRQQPGQSLTLIATANQGSEATYESGFVIDKFPISRPNLTFSTLTVSNMSPEDSSIYLCSVEVDSGANVLTFGAGSRLTVL.

CDR3 amino acids: CASSVAGSQGPGNTIYF. The CDR3 nucleotides read TGTGCCAGCAGCGTAGCCGGTTCGCAGGGGCCGGGAAACACCATATATTTT. V usage is TRBV9 and J usage is TRBJ1-3; the D gene is possibly TRBD1 (6 bases). Germline lookup yields CDR1 SGDLS and CDR2 YYNGEE. The CDR3 sequence is 17 residues long. The V and J ends lost 0 bases and 4 bases respectively, with 17 bases between them.

The J gene is TRBJ2-7, the V gene TRBV2, with a possible D match to TRBD1 (5 bases). Per germline, CDR1 SNHLY and CDR2 FYNNEI. V gave up 8 bases and J gave up 3 bases, with 8 bases separating them. The CDR3 sequence is 11 residues long. Here the CDR3 reads CASEQGYEQYF. In DNA, the CDR3 is TGTGCCAGCGAGCAGGGCTACGAGCAGTACTTC.

The chain carries TRBV5-4 and TRBJ1-5; D possibly corresponds to TRBD1 (5 bases). This CDR3 spans 15 amino acids. V gave up 0 bases and J gave up 5 bases, with 12 bases separating them. Per germline, CDR1 SGHNT and CDR2 YYREEE (reference sequence). The CDR3 reads CASSLGAGWDQPQHF. In nucleotides, the CDR3 is TGTGCCAGCAGCTTGGGGGCAGGGTGGGATCAGCCCCAGCATTTT.

The chain is built from TRBV9 and TRBJ2-5; D not resolved. Trimming removed 4 bases from V and 5 bases from J, with 6 bases in between. The germline CDR1 and CDR2 sequences are SGDLS and YYNGEE. The CDR3 contains 11 residues. The CDR3 region has the DNA TGTGCCAGCAGCCCAGAGGAGACCCAGTACTTC. It encodes CASSPEETQYF. The complete variable domain, with remaining parts taken from reference TRBV9 and TRBJ2-5, reads DSGVTQTPKHLITATGQRVTLRCSPRSGDLSVYWYQQSLDQGLQFLIQYYNGEERAKGNILERFSAQQFPDLHSELNLSSLELGDSALYFCASSPEETQYFGPGTRLLVL.

In this sample, this clone turned up once. The J gene is TRBJ1-5, the V gene TRBV6-5, with a weak D call TRBD1 (5 bases). Germline CDR1 MNHEY, CDR2 SVGAGI. Trimming took off 3 bases at V and 4 bases at J, with 13 bases between the two ends. The CDR3 totals 15 residues. Here the CDR3 DNA reads TGTGCCAGCAGTTATTCTAGGCCAGGGAATCAGCCCCAGCATTTT. Protein: CASSYSRPGNQPQHF.

This clone was seen a few times. This chain joins TRBV19 and TRBJ2-1; possibly TRBD1 for D (6 bases). The germline CDR1 and CDR2 sequences are LNHDA and SQIVND (reference sequence). Trimming shortened V by 3 bases and J by 6 bases, and 12 bases separated the two germline ends. This CDR3 is built from 14 residues. The CDR3 coding sequence is TGTGCCAGTAGTATGCCCGACAGGAGCAATGAGCAGTTCTTC. It yields the protein CASSMPDRSNEQFF.

V and J are TRBV9 and TRBJ1-1, with TRBD1 as a possible D gene (6 bases). V shed 0 bases and J shed 4 bases, with 13 bases lying between them. This CDR3 comprises 15 residues. Germline V gene data show CDR1 as SGDLS and CDR2 as YYNGEE. This CDR3 is CASSVEGNRVTEAFF. CDR3 bases: TGTGCCAGCAGCGTAGAAGGGAACAGGGTCACTGAAGCTTTCTTT.